This T cell receptor beta chain was obtained from a study of shared clonotypes between healthy human individuals. Study overall: Researchers assigned three CD4 naive, three CD4 memory, two CD8 naive and one CD8 memory plate to each donor.

Germline V gene data show CDR1 as KGHSH and CDR2 as LQKENI. V was pared by 3 bases and J by 7 bases, with 7 bases of the junction left unmatched. This CDR3 spans 14 amino acids. Libraries were prepared by immunoSEQ multiplex PCR; TCRdb keeps only in-frame clonotypes and omits some of them. The sample consists of about 520,000 clones, approximately 94% of them appearing once. Details on this clone: Its antigen is not known.

Study-level points and caveats: Larger richness was generally estimated for naive than memory subsets.

Material for sequencing was naive CD4+ T cells sorted from blood. Subset here: CD45RA+ positively selected. The receptor was derived from a woman aged 25 to 45 in good health. The rearrangement links TRBV18 to TRBJ2-7, with TRBD1 identical over 9 bases. The CDR3 is CASSPRTGEKEQYF. The CDR3 nucleotides read TGTGCCAGCTCACCGAGGACAGGGGAAAAGGAGCAGTACTTC.